These T cell receptor beta chains were read from a single sample in a study of regulatory T cells in long-lasting Graves disease. TCRdb itself ran the multiplex PCR reads through MiXCR, one entry per CDR3 protein. The table records hundreds of thousands of distinct CDR3 sequences, around 16% of them present only once. This sample was also put to use in a study of T cells in Graves' hyperthyroidism and ophthalmopathy.

The sample consisted of peripheral blood mononuclear cells (PBMCs), taken at new diagnosis, from a patient treated with antithyroid drugs. The source is a woman in her forties or fifties with Graves disease. Each CDR3 is given without its conserved first and last residue.

>13|TRBV10-1|TRBJ1-6
ASSELRSYNSPLH
>13|TRBV12-3/TRBV12-4|TRBJ1-6
ASSLQGAVISPLH
>12|TRBV12-3/TRBV12-4|NA
ASSAGLGGQTQY
>11|TRBV28|TRBJ2-3
ASSGVPTDTQY
>16|TRBV20-1|TRBJ1-1
SAREMGQGSLMNTEAF
>12|TRBV19|NA
ASARQGSGETQY
>13|TRBV20-1|TRBJ1-1
SASGPGLRGTEAF
>13|TRBV5-1|TRBJ1-1
ASSPDGTVNTEAF
>10|TRBV12-3/TRBV12-4|TRBJ2-7
ASKARGYEQY
>13|TRBV6-2/TRBV6-3|TRBJ1-1
ASSSGTGWGTEAF
>14|TRBV6-9|TRBJ1-3
ASSYSGTYSGNTIY
>11|TRBV18|TRBJ2-4
ASSPAGLGIQY
>13|TRBV2|TRBJ1-3
ASRKTGDSGNTIY
>13|TRBV18|TRBJ1-6
ASSPGRASFSPLH
>15|TRBV4-1|TRBJ2-1
ASSQVPRGRKDNEQF
>11|TRBV5-1|TRBJ2-1
ASSLKWDNEQF
>11|TRBV7-9|TRBJ2-3
ASSERTPDTQY
>14|TRBV2|TRBJ2-1
ASSRTTLSSYNEQF
>13|TRBV5-1|TRBJ1-2
ASSKPTGGVYGYT
>14|TRBV29-1|TRBJ2-3
SVPGLAGAFTDTQY
>12|TRBV9|TRBJ2-5
ASSSSPSTETQY
>10|TRBV19|TRBJ1-2
ASMGALYGYT
>11|TRBV2|TRBJ1-5
ASSDEGDQPQH
>15|TRBV6-4|TRBJ2-3
ASSDNPGTGGADTQY
>10|TRBV24-1|TRBJ2-1
ATQRGGTEQF
>13|TRBV7-7|TRBJ2-1
ASSLASTAFEEQF
>10|TRBV20-1|TRBJ2-5
STGSIQETQY
>12|TRBV7-8|TRBJ2-7
ASSPEDRSYEQY
>12|TRBV30|TRBJ2-1
AWRGSNTNNEQF
>12|TRBV10-3|TRBJ2-3
AISDLPDGDTQY
>11|TRBV20-1|TRBJ1-4
SASRGQNEKLF
>10|TRBV2|TRBJ1-2
ASSVSSYGYT
>14|TRBV5-1|TRBJ2-7
ASSRFPGQGVYEQY
>11|TRBV6-1|TRBJ1-5
ASTDSSVGAQH
>11|TRBV7-9|TRBJ2-1
ASSLKLDNEQL
>12|TRBV6-1|TRBJ2-7
ASKWGQGPYEQY
>11|TRBV20-1|NA
SASPWGGGTQY
>13|TRBV3-1|TRBJ1-3
ASSQDPTEWGTIY
>14|TRBV7-6|TRBJ1-2
ASSLTPMTGNYGYT
>12|TRBV2|TRBJ1-2
ASMLTGANYGYT
>9|TRBV20-1|TRBJ1-2
SATGGWGYT
>11|TRBV5-1|TRBJ1-2
ASSLDMNYGYT
>13|TRBV6-1|TRBJ2-2
ASSLQTGEAGELF
>15|TRBV28|TRBJ2-2
ASSLSLGLLNTGELF
>15|TRBV5-1|TRBJ2-1
ASSPLGIQSSYNEQF
>14|TRBV4-1|TRBJ2-3
ASSQEGRFPTDTQY
>13|TRBV5-1|TRBJ2-3
ASSFNRGHPDTQY
>14|TRBV6-1|TRBJ2-1
ASSKNPLRGDDEQF
>13|TRBV13|TRBJ2-3
ASSLAGVPPDTQY
>9|TRBV14|TRBJ2-3
ASSQGNTQY
>11|TRBV6-1|TRBJ2-7
ASSGLAGYEQY
>13|TRBV28|TRBJ1-4
ASSWSGGYNEKLF
>13|TRBV6-5|TRBJ2-5
ASSHKGLSVETQY
>14|TRBV12-3/TRBV12-4|TRBJ1-2
ASSLRTVKSGYGYT
>16|TRBV6-1|TRBJ2-1
ASSEGLRGGPLGNEQF